The 16 T cell receptor beta chains in this list originate from one sample, sequenced in a study of shared clonotypes between healthy human individuals. The repertoire was sequenced with immunoSEQ multiplex PCR; TCRdb's copy has only in-frame clones and lacks some. Here the sample spans about 1.5 million clones, roughly 96% being singletons. Source material: naive CD4+ T cells sorted from blood. Subset denoted: CD45RA+ positively selected. The origin of the receptors is a young man in good health.

The chain links TRBV27 to TRBJ1-3; 7 bases line up with TRBD1. Per the germline V gene, CDR1 is MNHEY and CDR2 is SMNVEV (reference sequence). The CDR3 covers 16 residues. Trimming removed 6 bases from V and 0 bases from J; junction bases left unmatched: 8. The DNA for the CDR3 is TGTGCCAGCAGATCACCGGGGACAGACTCTGGAAACACCATATATTTT. Residues: CASRSPGTDSGNTIYF.

The V gene is TRBV7-2, the J gene TRBJ1-3, with no clear D. The CDR3 runs 13 residues. Looked up from germline, CDR1 is SGHTA and CDR2 is FQGNSA. V was pared by 8 bases and J by 0 bases, with 8 bases between. CDR3 nucleotide sequence: TGTGCCAGCGAGCGCTCCTCTGGAAACACCATATATTTT. Translation gives CASERSSGNTIYF. The full variable domain, completed using reference TRBV7-2 and TRBJ1-3, is GAGVSQSPSNKVTEKGKDVELRCDPISGHTALYWYRQSLGQGLEFLIYFQGNSAPDKSGLPSDRFSAERTGGSVSTLTIQRTQQEDSAVYLCASERSSGNTIYFGEGSWLTVV.

In the case of this clone: Other DNA sequences in the sample encode the same CDR3. The chain recombines TRBV15 with TRBJ2-3; tentative D call: TRBD2 (5 bases). The CDR3 contains 13 residues. The germline V and J ends were trimmed by 2 bases and 3 bases, with 6 bases remaining between them. CDR1 and CDR2 from the germline V gene are LNHNV and YYDKDF (reference sequence). CDR3 nucleotides: TGTGCCACCAGCAGACCGGGGACAGATACGCAGTATTTT. This translates into CATSRPGTDTQYF. The full variable domain, rest sourced from reference TRBV15 and TRBJ2-3, is DAMVIQNPRYQVTQFGKPVTLSCSQTLNHNVMYWYQQKSSQAPKLLFHYYDKDFNNEADTPDNFQSRRPNTSFCFLDIRSPGLGDTAMYLCATSRPGTDTQYFGPGTRLTVL.

V and J are TRBV11-2 and TRBJ1-2, with 9 bases that match TRBD1. Per germline, CDR1 SGHAT and CDR2 FQNNGV. The CDR3 extends over 16 amino acids. Trimming took 1 base from V and 6 from J; bases not matched to a gene: 9. CDR3 sequence reads: CASSLAGGQGWDGYTF. CDR3 DNA: TGTGCCAGCAGCTTAGCGGGGGGACAGGGATGGGATGGCTACACCTTC. Based on the CDR3 plus reference TRBV11-2 and TRBJ1-2, the full variable domain is EAGVAQSPRYKIIEKRQSVAFWCNPISGHATLYWYQQILGQGPKLLIQFQNNGVVDDSQLPKDRFSAERLKGVDSTLKIQPAKLEDSAVYLCASSLAGGQGWDGYTFGSGTRLTVV.

This clone has just one count. The genes are TRBV5-1 and TRBJ2-7; D unresolved. The CDR3 covers 14 residues. Germline CDR1 SGHRS, CDR2 YFSETQ. V lost 0 bases and J lost 4, with 11 bases in between. For the CDR3, the DNA is TGCGCCAGCAGCTTGGCACCAAACTTATACGAGCAGTACTTC. Translating gives CASSLAPNLYEQYF. Together with reference TRBV5-1 and TRBJ2-7, the CDR3 gives the full variable domain: KAGVTQTPRYLIKTRGQQVTLSCSPISGHRSVSWYQQTPGQGLQFLFEYFSETQRNKGNFPGRFSGRQFSNSRSEMNVSTLELGDSALYLCASSLAPNLYEQYFGPGTRLTVT.

The chain couples TRBV11-2 to TRBJ1-4; TRBD1 matches 10 bases. CDR1 is SGHAT, CDR2 FQNNGV, per germline. The CDR3 has 14 residues. V was pared by 5 bases and J by 8 bases, with 5 bases of the junction left unmatched. Here the CDR3 reads CASSPGTGVEKLFF. The CDR3 nucleotides read TGTGCCAGCAGCCCCGGGACAGGGGTGGAAAAACTGTTTTTT.

This chain uses TRBV6-1 with TRBJ2-1; 11 bases are shared with TRBD1. From germline, CDR1 is MNHNS and CDR2 SASEGT. V was clipped by 6 bases and J by 5 bases; unmatched bases: 6. CDR3 size: 15 residues. The CDR3 region has the DNA TGTGCCAGCAGGGCCGGGACAGGGGGACACAATGAGCAGTTCTTC. Translated: CASRAGTGGHNEQFF.

The chain is built from TRBV7-2 and TRBJ1-5; D may be TRBD1 (5 bases). The CDR3 runs to 14 residues. V lost 1 base to trimming and J lost 3 bases, with 7 bases between them. CDR1 SGHTA and CDR2 FQGNSA come from the germline V gene. The CDR3 sequence: CASSLGRANQPQHF. The CDR3 DNA follows: TGTGCCAGCAGCTTAGGCAGGGCCAATCAGCCCCAGCATTTT.

The chain links TRBV6-1 to TRBJ2-7; D is uncertain. V was pared by 6 bases and J by 9 bases, with 24 bases between. CDR1 is MNHNS and CDR2 is SASEGT in the germline V gene. The CDR3 loop spans 15 amino acids. For the CDR3, the DNA is TGTGCCAGCAGGGATATCTCGTTGGGGTGGATAGGGCAGTACTTC. Its translation: CASRDISLGWIGQYF.

The chain is built from TRBV6-1 and TRBJ2-7; 9 bases align to TRBD2. Germline V CDR1 and CDR2: MNHNS, SASEGT. This CDR3 contains 14 residues. V shed 7 bases and J 2 bases; nucleotides not matched to a gene: 6. CDR3 protein: CASKLAGDPYEQYF. The CDR3 DNA follows: TGTGCCAGCAAATTAGCGGGAGACCCCTACGAGCAGTACTTC.

CDR3 sequence: CASSSPGLAGGEQYF. CDR3 DNA sequence: TGTGCCAGCAGTTCCCCGGGACTAGCGGGAGGTGAGCAGTACTTC. The genes are TRBV28 and TRBJ2-7; 15 bases map to TRBD2. Germline V gives CDR1 MDHEN, CDR2 SYDVKM. V was pared by 4 bases and J by 7 bases, with 5 bases of the junction left unmatched. The length of the CDR3 is 15 residues.

The V gene is TRBV20-1, the J gene TRBJ2-1; D is ambiguous. The CDR3 has 11 residues. Trimming cost V 1 base and J 8 bases, with 6 bases left between them. The germline CDR1 and CDR2 sequences are DFQATT and SNEGSKA (reference sequence). This chain's CDR3 is CSARARYEQFF. For the CDR3, the DNA is TGCAGTGCTAGAGCAAGATATGAGCAGTTCTTC.

The CDR3 coding sequence is TGTGCCAGCAGCGCCCACTTTGGGCTAGCGGGAGGGTACAATGAGCAGTTCTTC. Residues: CASSAHFGLAGGYNEQFF. The V gene is TRBV9, the J gene TRBJ2-1; 12 bases match TRBD2. Trimming cost V 3 bases and J 4 bases; bases outside gene matches: 11. This CDR3 comprises 18 residues. Germline lookup yields CDR1 SGDLS and CDR2 YYNGEE.

CDR3 in amino acids: CASSPRTETEQYF. DNA for the CDR3: TGTGCCAGCTCACCCAGGACAGAAACCGAGCAGTACTTC. This chain connects TRBV18 to TRBJ2-7, with D possibly TRBD1 on 6 matching bases. The CDR3 loop spans 13 amino acids. Trimming left V 3 bases short and J 6 bases short, with 12 bases between. The germline V gene has CDR1 KGHSH and CDR2 LQKENI.

Only one count was recorded for this clone. This sequence joins TRBV5-1 and TRBJ2-3; D may be TRBD2 (6 bases). In germline, CDR1 is SGHRS, CDR2 YFSETQ. CDR3 size: 16 residues. Between the trimmed V and J ends, which lost 2 bases and 0 bases, there was a span of 13 bases. The CDR3 nucleotides are TGCGCCAGCAGCTTTTGGCGGGACCTTAGCACAGATACGCAGTATTTT. It yields the protein CASSFWRDLSTDTQYF.

The CDR3 is CAIKGAGETGELFF. As DNA, the CDR3 is TGTGCCATCAAGGGGGCGGGAGAAACCGGGGAGCTGTTTTTT. The rearrangement links TRBV10-3 to TRBJ2-2; perhaps D is TRBD1 or TRBD2 (7 bases each). The CDR3 runs to 14 residues. V was trimmed by 7 bases and J by 5 bases, leaving 14 bases between them. Germline loops: CDR1 ENHRY, CDR2 SYGVKD.